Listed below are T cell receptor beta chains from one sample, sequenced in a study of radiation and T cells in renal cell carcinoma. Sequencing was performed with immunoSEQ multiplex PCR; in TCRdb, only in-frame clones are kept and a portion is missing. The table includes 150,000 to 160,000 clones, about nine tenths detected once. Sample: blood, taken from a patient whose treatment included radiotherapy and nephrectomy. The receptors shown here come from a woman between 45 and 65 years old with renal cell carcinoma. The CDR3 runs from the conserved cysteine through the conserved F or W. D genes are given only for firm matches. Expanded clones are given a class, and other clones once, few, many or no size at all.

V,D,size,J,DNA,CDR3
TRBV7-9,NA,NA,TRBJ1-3,TGTGCCAGCAGCCCCTGGAGGGGGGGAATATCTGGAAACACCATATATTTT,CASSPWRGGISGNTIYF
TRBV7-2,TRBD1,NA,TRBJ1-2,TGTGCCAGCACCTATAGGGACAGGGGCTTCTCTAGCTATGGCTACACCTTC,CASTYRDRGFSSYGYTF
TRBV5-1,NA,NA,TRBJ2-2,TGCGCCAGCACCGGGGCGAGGCTATTAACCTCCGGGGAGCTGTTTTTT,CASTGARLLTSGELFF
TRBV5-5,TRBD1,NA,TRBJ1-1,TGTGCCAGCAGCTCGACAGGGGTCACTGAAGCTTTCTTT,CASSSTGVTEAFF
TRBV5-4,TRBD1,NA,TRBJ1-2,TGTGCCAGCAGCCCGGGAGGCCGGGACAGCTTCTATGGCTACACCTTC,CASSPGGRDSFYGYTF
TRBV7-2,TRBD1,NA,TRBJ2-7,TGTGCCAGCAGCTTAGCAAGGACAGGGGGACCTGGCGAGCAGTACTTC,CASSLARTGGPGEQYF
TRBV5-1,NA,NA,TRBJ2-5,TGCGCCAGCAGCCTCCTAGAAGAGACCCAGTACTTC,CASSLLEETQYF
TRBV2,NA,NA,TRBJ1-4,TGTGCCAGTCGGGAACAGGGCAATAATGAAAAACTGTTTTTT,CASREQGNNEKLFF
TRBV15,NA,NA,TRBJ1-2,TGTGCCACCAGCAGAGGTAACGGGAGGTATGGCTACACCTTC,CATSRGNGRYGYTF
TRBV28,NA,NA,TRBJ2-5,TGTGCAGTCTCGGGGGACCGCCGGGAGACCCAGTACTTC,CAVSGDRRETQYF
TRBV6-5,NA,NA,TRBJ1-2,TGTGCCAGCAGTTTTGGGCAGGGGAGTGATGGCTACACCTTC,CASSFGQGSDGYTF
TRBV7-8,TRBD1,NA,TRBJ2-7,TGTGCCAGCAGCCTAACGCTTACAGGGGGATCCTACGAGCAGTACTTC,CASSLTLTGGSYEQYF
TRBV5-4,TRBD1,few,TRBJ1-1,TGTGCCAGCAGCACGGGACAGGGATTGGGGGATGGGGGAGCTTTCTTT,CASSTGQGLGDGGAFF
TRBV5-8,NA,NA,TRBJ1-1,TGTGCCAGCAGCTTTGAGGGAGTGAACACTGAAGCTTTCTTT,CASSFEGVNTEAFF
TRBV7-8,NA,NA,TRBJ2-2,TGTGCCAGTACCTGGGGGGCGAACACCGGGGAGCTGTTTTTT,CASTWGANTGELFF
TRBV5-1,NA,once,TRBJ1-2,TGCGCCAGCAGCTCCGGGACAAACAACTATGGCTACACCTTC,CASSSGTNNYGYTF
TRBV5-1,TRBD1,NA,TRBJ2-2,TGCGCCAGCAGCCGGACAGGGGACACCGGGGAGCTGTTTTTT,CASSRTGDTGELFF
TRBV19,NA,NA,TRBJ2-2,TGTGCCAGTAGAAATAGCGGGACAGTAAGAACCGGGGAGCTGTTTTTT,CASRNSGTVRTGELFF
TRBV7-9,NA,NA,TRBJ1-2,TGTGCCAGCAGCTTAGCGCTGGCGGGAGGCTACACCTTC,CASSLALAGGYTF
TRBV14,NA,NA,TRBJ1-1,TGTGCCAGCAGCCAAGGCACGGGCACTGAAGCTTTCTTT,CASSQGTGTEAFF
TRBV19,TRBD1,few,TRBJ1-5,TGTGCCAGTAGTAGAGGGACAGGTGGGCATCAGCCCCAGCATTTT,CASSRGTGGHQPQHF
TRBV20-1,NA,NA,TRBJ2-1,TGCAGTGCACGATTGATCAATGAGCAGTTCTTC,CSARLINEQFF